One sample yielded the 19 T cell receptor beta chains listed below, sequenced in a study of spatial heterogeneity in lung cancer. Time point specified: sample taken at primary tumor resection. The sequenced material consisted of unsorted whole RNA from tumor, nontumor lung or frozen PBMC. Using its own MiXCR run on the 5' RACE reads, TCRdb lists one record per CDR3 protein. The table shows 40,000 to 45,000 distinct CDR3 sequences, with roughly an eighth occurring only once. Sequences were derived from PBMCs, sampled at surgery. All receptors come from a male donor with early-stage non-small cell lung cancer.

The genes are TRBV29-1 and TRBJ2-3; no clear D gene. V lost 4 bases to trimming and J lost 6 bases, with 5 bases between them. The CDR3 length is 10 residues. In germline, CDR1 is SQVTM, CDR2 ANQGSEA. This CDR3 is CSVVGDTQYF. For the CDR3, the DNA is TGCAGCGTTGTCGGGGATACGCAGTATTTT.

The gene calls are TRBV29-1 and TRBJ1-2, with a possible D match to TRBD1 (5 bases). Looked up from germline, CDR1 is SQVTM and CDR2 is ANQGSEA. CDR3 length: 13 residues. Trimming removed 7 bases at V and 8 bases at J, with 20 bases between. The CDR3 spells CSAAAGTGGGYTF. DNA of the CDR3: TGCAGCGCCGCAGCCGGGACCGGGGGAGGCTACACCTTC.

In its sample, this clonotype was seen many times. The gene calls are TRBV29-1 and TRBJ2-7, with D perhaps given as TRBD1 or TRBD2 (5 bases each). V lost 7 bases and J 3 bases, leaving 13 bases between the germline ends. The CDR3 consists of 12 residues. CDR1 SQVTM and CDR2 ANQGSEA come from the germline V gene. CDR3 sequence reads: CSAPGPDYEQYF. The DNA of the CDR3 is TGCAGCGCCCCGGGACCGGACTACGAGCAGTACTTC.

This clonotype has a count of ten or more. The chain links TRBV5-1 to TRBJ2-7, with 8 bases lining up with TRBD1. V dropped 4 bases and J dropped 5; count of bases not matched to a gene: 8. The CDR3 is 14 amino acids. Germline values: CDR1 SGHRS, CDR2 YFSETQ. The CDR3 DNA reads TGCGCCAGCAGCCCGACAGGGGAAGGCGACGAGCAGTACTTC. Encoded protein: CASSPTGEGDEQYF. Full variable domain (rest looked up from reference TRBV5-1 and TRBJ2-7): KAGVTQTPRYLIKTRGQQVTLSCSPISGHRSVSWYQQTPGQGLQFLFEYFSETQRNKGNFPGRFSGRQFSNSRSEMNVSTLELGDSALYLCASSPTGEGDEQYFGPGTRLTVT.

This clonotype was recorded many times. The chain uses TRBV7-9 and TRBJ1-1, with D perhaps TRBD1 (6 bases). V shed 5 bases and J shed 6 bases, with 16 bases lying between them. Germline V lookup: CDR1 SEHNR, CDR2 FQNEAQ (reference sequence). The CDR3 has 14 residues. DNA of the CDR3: TGTGCCAGCAGCCCCAGGGGAAACGCGGCTGAAGCTTTCTTT. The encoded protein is CASSPRGNAAEAFF.

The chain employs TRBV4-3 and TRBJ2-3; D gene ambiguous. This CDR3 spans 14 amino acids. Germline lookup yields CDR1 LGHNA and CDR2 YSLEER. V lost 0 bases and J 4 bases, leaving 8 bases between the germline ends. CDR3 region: CASSQEGLADTQYF. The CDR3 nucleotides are TGCGCCAGCAGCCAAGAAGGGTTAGCAGATACGCAGTATTTT.

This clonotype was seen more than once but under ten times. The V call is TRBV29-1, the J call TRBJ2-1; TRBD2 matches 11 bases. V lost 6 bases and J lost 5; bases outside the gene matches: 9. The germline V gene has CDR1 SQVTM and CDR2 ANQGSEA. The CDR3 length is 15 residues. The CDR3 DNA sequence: TGCAGCGTCTCCCCACCGGGACTAGCGGACAATGAGCAGTTCTTC. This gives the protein CSVSPPGLADNEQFF.

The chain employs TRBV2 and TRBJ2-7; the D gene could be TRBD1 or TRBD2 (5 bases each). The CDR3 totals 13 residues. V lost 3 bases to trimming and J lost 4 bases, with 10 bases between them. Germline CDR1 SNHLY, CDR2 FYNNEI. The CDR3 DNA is TGTGCCAGCAGTGACCTTGAGGGGTACGAGCAGTACTTC. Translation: CASSDLEGYEQYF.

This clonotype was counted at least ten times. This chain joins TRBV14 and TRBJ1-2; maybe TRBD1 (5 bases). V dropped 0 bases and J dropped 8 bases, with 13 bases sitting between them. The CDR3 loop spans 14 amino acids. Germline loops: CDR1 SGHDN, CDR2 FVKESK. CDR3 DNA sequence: TGTGCCAGCAGCCAAGAGCTCGCAGGGCGGGGCTACACCTTC. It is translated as CASSQELAGRGYTF.

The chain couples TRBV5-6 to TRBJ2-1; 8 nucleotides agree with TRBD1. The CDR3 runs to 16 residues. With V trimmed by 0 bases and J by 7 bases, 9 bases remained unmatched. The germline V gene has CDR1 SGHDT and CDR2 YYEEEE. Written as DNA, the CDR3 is TGTGCCAGCAGCTTGGCCACGCAGGGGGCGGGGAATGAGCAGTTCTTC. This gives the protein CASSLATQGAGNEQFF.

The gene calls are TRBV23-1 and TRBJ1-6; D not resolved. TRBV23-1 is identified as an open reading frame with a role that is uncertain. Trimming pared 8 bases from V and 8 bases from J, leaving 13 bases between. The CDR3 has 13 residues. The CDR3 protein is CASESSSDSPLHF. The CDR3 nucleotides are TGCGCCAGCGAATCCAGCAGCGATTCACCCCTCCACTTT.

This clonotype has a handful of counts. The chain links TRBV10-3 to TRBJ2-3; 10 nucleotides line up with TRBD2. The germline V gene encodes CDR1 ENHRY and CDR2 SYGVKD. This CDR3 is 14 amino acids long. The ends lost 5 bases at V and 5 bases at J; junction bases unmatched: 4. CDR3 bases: TGTGCCATCAGTCTAGCGGGGGAGGGAGATACGCAGTATTTT. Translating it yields CAISLAGEGDTQYF.

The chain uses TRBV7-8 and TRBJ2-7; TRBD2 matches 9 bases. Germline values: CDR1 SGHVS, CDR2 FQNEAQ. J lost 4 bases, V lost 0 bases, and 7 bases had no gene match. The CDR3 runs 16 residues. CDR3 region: CASSLAEGLAGYEQYF. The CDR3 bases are TGTGCCAGCAGCTTAGCAGAGGGACTAGCAGGATACGAGCAGTACTTC.

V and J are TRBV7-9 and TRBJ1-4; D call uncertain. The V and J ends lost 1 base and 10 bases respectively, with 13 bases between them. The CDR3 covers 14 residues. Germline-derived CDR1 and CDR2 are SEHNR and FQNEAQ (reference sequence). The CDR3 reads CASSLVEADGKLFF. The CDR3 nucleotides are TGTGCCAGCAGCTTAGTAGAGGCGGACGGAAAACTGTTTTTT. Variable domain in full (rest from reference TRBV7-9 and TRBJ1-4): DTGVSQNPRHKITKRGQNVTFRCDPISEHNRLYWYRQTLGQGPEFLTYFQNEAQLEKSRLLSDRFSAERPKGSFSTLEIQRTEQGDSAMYLCASSLVEADGKLFFGSGTQLSVL.

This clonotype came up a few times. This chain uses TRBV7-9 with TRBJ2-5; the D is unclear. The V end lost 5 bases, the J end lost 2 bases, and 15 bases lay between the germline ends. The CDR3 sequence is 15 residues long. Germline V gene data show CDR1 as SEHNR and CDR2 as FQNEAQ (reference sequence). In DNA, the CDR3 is TGTGCCAGCAGCCCCCCGGCAGGATTACAAGAGACCCAGTACTTC. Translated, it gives CASSPPAGLQETQYF.

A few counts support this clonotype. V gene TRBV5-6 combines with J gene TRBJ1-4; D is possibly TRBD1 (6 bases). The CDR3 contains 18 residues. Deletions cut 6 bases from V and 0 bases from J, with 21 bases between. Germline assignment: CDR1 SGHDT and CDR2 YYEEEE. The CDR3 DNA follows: TGTGCCAGCAACACCTTTCGGACAGCGGCCTCAACTAATGAAAAACTGTTTTTT. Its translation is CASNTFRTAASTNEKLFF. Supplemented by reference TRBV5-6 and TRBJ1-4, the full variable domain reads DAGVTQSPTHLIKTRGQQVTLRCSPKSGHDTVSWYQQALGQGPQFIFQYYEEEERQRGNFPDRFSGHQFPNYSSELNVNALLLGDSALYLCASNTFRTAASTNEKLFFGSGTQLSVL.

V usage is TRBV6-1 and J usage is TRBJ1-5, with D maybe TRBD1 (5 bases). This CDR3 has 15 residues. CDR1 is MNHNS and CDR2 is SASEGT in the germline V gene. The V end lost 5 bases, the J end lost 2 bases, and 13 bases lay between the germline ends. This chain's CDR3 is CASSWDQGGNQPQHF. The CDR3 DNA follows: TGTGCCAGCAGTTGGGACCAGGGAGGCAATCAGCCCCAGCATTTT.

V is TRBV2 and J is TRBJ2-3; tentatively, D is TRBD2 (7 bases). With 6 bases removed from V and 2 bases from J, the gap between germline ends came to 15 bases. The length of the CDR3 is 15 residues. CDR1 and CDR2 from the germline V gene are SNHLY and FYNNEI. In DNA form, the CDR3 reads TGTGCCAGCAGACAGGGACTAATCGACACAGATACGCAGTATTTT. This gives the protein CASRQGLIDTDTQYF.

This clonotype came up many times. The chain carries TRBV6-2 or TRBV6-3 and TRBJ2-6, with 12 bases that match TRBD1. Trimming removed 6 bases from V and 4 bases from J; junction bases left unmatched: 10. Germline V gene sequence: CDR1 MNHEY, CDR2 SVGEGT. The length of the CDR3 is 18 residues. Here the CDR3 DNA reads TGTGCCAGCAGAATACCGGGACAGGGGGCGCCGGGGGCCAACGTCCTGACTTTC. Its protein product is CASRIPGQGAPGANVLTF.